A single sample gave rise to the 32 T cell receptor beta chains below, sequenced in a study of T cell changes during pregnancy in multiple sclerosis. Some clones are missing from TCRdb's copy, which holds only in-frame ones; the method was immunoSEQ multiplex PCR. The sample contains about 100,000 clones, about 94% of which appear only once. The source was peripheral blood, collected before pregnancy. The receptors originated from a female donor with multiple sclerosis, enrolled in a pregnancy study.

The chain couples TRBV10-3 to TRBJ1-2; D possibly corresponds to TRBD1 (5 bases). V lost 2 bases and J lost 6, with 16 bases in between. This CDR3 comprises 15 residues. Germline CDR1 is ENHRY and CDR2 is SYGVKD. The CDR3 sequence: CAISEISQGPNGYTF. The CDR3 region has the DNA TGTGCCATCAGTGAGATTTCTCAGGGCCCCAATGGCTACACCTTC.

The chain is built from TRBV4-1 and TRBJ1-4; D perhaps matches TRBD1 (5 bases). This CDR3 comprises 15 residues. Trimming shortened V by 1 base and J by 0 bases, and 6 bases separated the two germline ends. CDR1 and CDR2 (germline): MGHRA, YSYEKL. The CDR3 spells CASSQVGATNEKLFF. In nucleotides, the CDR3 is TGCGCCAGCAGCCAAGTAGGGGCAACTAATGAAAAACTGTTTTTT.

The rearrangement uses TRBV19 and TRBJ1-5; 10 bases match TRBD1. From germline, CDR1 is LNHDA and CDR2 SQIVND (reference sequence). This CDR3 has 15 amino acids. Trimming removed 5 bases from V and 4 bases from J; junction bases left unmatched: 5. The CDR3 DNA reads TGTGCCAGTAGTTTAGGACAGGGGGTAAATCAGCCCCAGCATTTT. It is translated as CASSLGQGVNQPQHF.

The genes are TRBV4-2 and TRBJ1-4; D not certain. CDR1 and CDR2 from the germline V gene are LGHNA and YNFKEQ. V was clipped by 4 bases and J by 0 bases, with 6 bases between them. The CDR3 has 14 residues. CDR3: CASSPSATNEKLFF. For the CDR3, the DNA is TGTGCCAGCAGCCCCAGTGCAACTAATGAAAAACTGTTTTTT.

The chain recombines TRBV19 with TRBJ2-7, with 9 bases that match TRBD1. The CDR3 spans 18 residues. Germline CDR1 and CDR2: LNHDA and SQIVND (reference sequence). V lost 5 bases, J lost 2 bases, and 16 bases stayed unmatched. CDR3 nucleotide sequence: TGTGCCAGTAGTTACGCCGGGACAGGGATAGTGGGGACCTACGAGCAGTACTTC. Translation: CASSYAGTGIVGTYEQYF. The whole variable domain, filled in from reference TRBV19 and TRBJ2-7, reads DGGITQSPKYLFRKEGQNVTLSCEQNLNHDAMYWYRQDPGQGLRLIYYSQIVNDFQKGDIAEGYSVSREKKESFPLTVTSAQKNPTAFYLCASSYAGTGIVGTYEQYFGPGTRLTVT.

The gene calls are TRBV4-3 and TRBJ2-2, with 10 bases aligning to TRBD2. The germline V gene has CDR1 LGHNA and CDR2 YSLEER. CDR3 length: 18 residues. Trimming at V came to 0 bases and at J to 3 bases, leaving 7 bases not matched to a gene. The CDR3 loop is CASSQEAAGGPYTGELFF. CDR3 DNA sequence: TGCGCCAGCAGCCAAGAGGCAGCGGGAGGGCCCTACACCGGGGAGCTGTTTTTT.

V usage is TRBV19 and J usage is TRBJ2-1; 13 bases map to TRBD2. V dropped 9 bases and J dropped 9; count of bases not matched to a gene: 11. Germline assignment: CDR1 LNHDA and CDR2 SQIVND (reference sequence). This CDR3 region has 15 residues. In nucleotides, the CDR3 is TGTGCCAGCTCAACCGGGACTAGCGGGACAACTGAGCAGTTCTTC. This translates into CASSTGTSGTTEQFF.

V and J are TRBV19 and TRBJ2-5; weak D call: TRBD1 (6 bases). CDR3 length: 16 residues. Germline values: CDR1 LNHDA, CDR2 SQIVND (reference sequence). Trimming took 4 bases from V and 0 from J, leaving 15 bases between them. The DNA of the CDR3 is TGTGCCAGTAGTACTTTCTTAACAGGGAACCAAGAGACCCAGTACTTC. Translation gives CASSTFLTGNQETQYF.

The chain combines TRBV7-2 with TRBJ1-5, with D unclear. This CDR3 has 14 residues. Trimming stripped 5 bases from V and 0 bases from J, with 8 bases between. CDR1 is SGHTA and CDR2 is FQGNSA in the germline V gene. The CDR3 DNA sequence: TGTGCCAGCAGCGGGGAGGGTAGCAATCAGCCCCAGCATTTT. Its translation is CASSGEGSNQPQHF.

The chain recombines TRBV30 with TRBJ1-2; no definite D call. CDR1 is GTSNPN, CDR2 SVGIG, per germline (reference sequence). This CDR3 has 12 amino acids. V lost 4 bases to trimming and J lost 6 bases, with 12 bases between them. The CDR3: CAWKRVGDGYTF. The CDR3 DNA is TGTGCCTGGAAGAGGGTGGGAGATGGCTACACCTTC.

The chain is built from TRBV27 and TRBJ1-2; D uncertain. The CDR3 spans 13 residues. Trimming cost V 0 bases and J 4 bases, with 6 bases left between them. Germline V gives CDR1 MNHEY, CDR2 SMNVEV (reference sequence). This CDR3 is CASSLSNSYGYTF. The CDR3 DNA reads TGTGCCAGCAGTTTATCGAACAGCTATGGCTACACCTTC.

V usage is TRBV10-3 and J usage is TRBJ2-7; 9 bases agree with TRBD1. The ends lost 0 bases at V and 3 bases at J; junction bases unmatched: 3. CDR3 length equals 15 residues. Germline CDR1 reads ENHRY; CDR2 reads SYGVKD. The CDR3 sequence is CAISESGTGYYEQYF. The DNA for the CDR3 is TGTGCCATCAGTGAGTCCGGGACAGGGTACTACGAGCAGTACTTC.

The CDR3 DNA reads as TGTGCCAGCAGCCGACAGGGGGCCGCTGAAGCTTTCTTT. Translated: CASSRQGAAEAFF. This chain joins TRBV4-2 and TRBJ1-1; 10 nucleotides match TRBD1. The CDR3 consists of 13 residues. With 4 bases clipped from V and 6 bases from J, the junction kept 2 bases outside the gene matches. Germline-derived CDR1 and CDR2 are LGHNA and YNFKEQ.

The chain couples TRBV11-2 to TRBJ1-4, with TRBD1 matching over 11 bases. The CDR3 is 18 amino acids. V lost 3 bases and J lost 8; bases outside the gene matches: 14. From germline, CDR1 is SGHAT and CDR2 FQNNGV. CDR3 nucleotide sequence: TGTGCCAGCAGCTTTCCTACCGGGACAGGGGGTATTGGGGAAAAACTGTTTTTT. This encodes CASSFPTGTGGIGEKLFF.

The chain joins TRBV6-6 to TRBJ1-1; D gene unclear. CDR3 length: 14 amino acids. V lost 2 bases and J lost 4, with 11 bases in between. The germline gives CDR1 MNHNY, CDR2 SVGAGI (reference sequence). The CDR3 sequence: CASSYDAFSTEAFF. The CDR3 DNA sequence: TGTGCCAGCAGTTACGATGCTTTTAGCACTGAAGCTTTCTTT.

The CDR3 reads CASSLATVTDTQYF. CDR3 nucleotides: TGCGCCAGCAGCTTGGCGACAGTCACAGATACGCAGTATTTT. This rearrangement joins TRBV5-1 to TRBJ2-3; D might be TRBD1 (5 bases). The CDR3 is 14 amino acids. Trimming left V 0 bases short and J 2 bases short, with 7 bases between. The germline V gene encodes CDR1 SGHRS and CDR2 YFSETQ.

CDR3 sequence reads: CASSSAGTFYEQYF. The CDR3 coding sequence is TGCGCCAGCAGTTCCGCGGGAACCTTCTACGAGCAGTACTTC. The chain carries TRBV5-1 and TRBJ2-7, with D possibly being TRBD2 (6 bases). In germline, CDR1 is SGHRS, CDR2 YFSETQ. This CDR3 region has 14 residues. V was cut by 5 bases and J by 3 bases, with 15 bases left in between.

The chain recombines TRBV9 with TRBJ1-1; D gene uncertain. The germline gives CDR1 SGDLS, CDR2 YYNGEE. Trimming took 4 bases from V and 0 from J, leaving 16 bases between them. The CDR3 is 16 amino acids. As DNA, the CDR3 is TGTGCCAGCAGCTCGAGGGTCCCCGGTCTGAACACTGAAGCTTTCTTT. This gives the protein CASSSRVPGLNTEAFF.

CDR3: CASSFWGGQETQYF. Written as DNA, the CDR3 is TGTGCCAGCAGCTTTTGGGGGGGCCAAGAGACCCAGTACTTC. V gene TRBV11-2 combines with J gene TRBJ2-5, with 7 bases fitting TRBD2. From germline, CDR1 is SGHAT and CDR2 FQNNGV. This CDR3 is 14 amino acids long. After removal of 3 bases from V and 1 base from J, the junction contained 2 bases not matched to a gene.

The rearrangement links TRBV19 to TRBJ1-5; TRBD1 aligns across 10 bases. V gave up 6 bases and J gave up 6 bases; unmatched junction bases: 11. Germline CDR1 LNHDA, CDR2 SQIVND (reference sequence). The CDR3 is 16 residues long. The CDR3 nucleotides are TGTGCCAGTAGCCCATGGGACAGGGGAGTTGGTCAGCCCCAGCATTTT. Its translation is CASSPWDRGVGQPQHF.

The V and J genes are TRBV7-9 and TRBJ2-7, with 7 bases fitting TRBD2. The trim removed 1 base at V and 3 bases at J, leaving 9 bases unmatched. Germline V gives CDR1 SEHNR, CDR2 FQNEAQ (reference sequence). There are 16 residues in the CDR3. DNA for the CDR3: TGTGCCAGCAGCTTAGGGGAGGGAGAGCTTTACTACGAGCAGTACTTC. This translates into CASSLGEGELYYEQYF.

This chain uses TRBV7-3 with TRBJ2-2, with 7 bases that match TRBD2. Germline CDR1 and CDR2: SGHTA and FQGTGA. V shed 3 bases, J shed 7 bases, and the junction held 2 bases outside the gene matches. The CDR3 is 13 amino acids. The CDR3 here is CASSFTSDGELFF. DNA for the CDR3: TGTGCCAGCAGCTTTACTAGCGACGGGGAGCTGTTTTTT.

This chain joins TRBV7-8 and TRBJ2-7; 11 bases match TRBD1. The CDR3 length is 14 residues. The germline CDR1 and CDR2 sequences are SGHVS and FQNEAQ. J gave up 6 bases and V 5 bases, and 6 bases lay outside the gene matches. CDR3 coding DNA: TGTGCCAGCAGCCCATGGACAGGGGGCAGCGAGCAGTACTTC. This encodes CASSPWTGGSEQYF.

The chain joins TRBV19 to TRBJ1-2; no clear D. CDR1 and CDR2 from the germline V gene are LNHDA and SQIVND (reference sequence). Trimming removed 4 bases at V and 2 bases at J, with 11 bases between. This CDR3 contains 14 residues. The CDR3 coding sequence is TGTGCCAGTAGTACTGCTGGAGTGAACTATGGCTACACCTTC. It specifies CASSTAGVNYGYTF.

V gene TRBV6-1 combines with J gene TRBJ2-1, with 9 bases fitting TRBD2. Looked up from germline, CDR1 is MNHNS and CDR2 is SASEGT. V lost 4 bases and J lost 7; bases outside the gene matches: 14. The CDR3 length is 17 residues. For the CDR3, the DNA is TGTGCCAGCAGTGCCCGAACCATAGCGGGAGTGGTGAATGAGCAGTTCTTC. This codes for CASSARTIAGVVNEQFF.

The chain joins TRBV18 to TRBJ1-3, with TRBD1 as a possible D gene (6 bases). Germline lookup yields CDR1 KGHSH and CDR2 LQKENI. Trimming removed 3 bases from V and 4 bases from J, with 13 bases in between. CDR3 length: 15 residues. The CDR3 loop is CASSPTTGSGNTIYF. The CDR3 coding sequence is TGTGCCAGCTCACCCACAACAGGGTCCGGAAACACCATATATTTT. The full variable domain, with the rest looked up from reference TRBV18 and TRBJ1-3, is NAGVMQNPRHLVRRRGQEARLRCSPMKGHSHVYWYRQLPEEGLKFMVYLQKENIIDESGMPKERFSAEFPKEGPSILRIQQVVRGDSAAYFCASSPTTGSGNTIYFGEGSWLTVV.

The chain recombines TRBV6-6 with TRBJ2-7, with D possibly being TRBD2 (5 bases). The CDR3 is made up of 14 amino acids. V was clipped by 0 bases and J by 6 bases, with 12 bases between them. Germline CDR1 and CDR2: MNHNY and SVGAGI (reference sequence). CDR3 sequence (DNA): TGTGCCAGCAGTTACTCCTACAGCGGATTCGAGCAGTACTTC. It specifies CASSYSYSGFEQYF.

The rearrangement joins TRBV28 to TRBJ1-2, with D perhaps matching TRBD1 (6 bases). Trimming took 2 bases from V and 8 from J, leaving 15 bases between them. Germline assignment: CDR1 MDHEN and CDR2 SYDVKM. The length of the CDR3 is 14 residues. CDR3 region: CASSLAGVGFGYTF. The CDR3 region has the DNA TGTGCCAGCAGTTTAGCAGGGGTCGGTTTCGGCTACACCTTC.

The V call is TRBV14, the J call TRBJ2-7, with 7 bases matching TRBD2. Germline CDR1 SGHDN, CDR2 FVKESK. The CDR3 consists of 19 residues. The trim removed 0 bases at V and 0 bases at J, leaving 14 bases unmatched. The DNA for the CDR3 is TGTGCCAGCAGCCAAGATCGGGGGGAATCAGGGATCCCCTCCTACGAGCAGTACTTC. This sequence encodes CASSQDRGESGIPSYEQYF.

This clone has just a few counts. The chain employs TRBV30 and TRBJ1-4; D ambiguous. V was trimmed by 2 bases and J by 0 bases, leaving 10 bases between them. This CDR3 is built from 15 residues. Germline CDR1 reads GTSNPN; CDR2 reads SVGIG (reference sequence). This chain's CDR3 is CAWSLASATNEKLFF. The CDR3 bases are TGTGCCTGGAGTCTAGCGAGTGCAACTAATGAAAAACTGTTTTTT.

The chain employs TRBV2 and TRBJ2-1; 11 nucleotides align to TRBD2. Germline V gene sequence: CDR1 SNHLY, CDR2 FYNNEI. The V segment lost 11 bases and the J segment 9 bases; nucleotides outside the gene matches: 9. This CDR3 region has 13 residues. CDR3 bases: TGTGCCGGCGAAGGGACTAGCGGTGCTGAGCAGTTCTTC. This translates into CAGEGTSGAEQFF.

This rearrangement joins TRBV7-9 to TRBJ2-2; the D gene is possibly TRBD1 (6 bases). The CDR3 is made up of 16 amino acids. Deletions cut 4 bases from V and 3 bases from J, with 15 bases between. Germline V gives CDR1 SEHNR, CDR2 FQNEAQ (reference sequence). The CDR3 here is CASSSNRDNYTGELFF. As DNA, the CDR3 is TGTGCCAGCAGCTCAAACCGGGACAATTACACCGGGGAGCTGTTTTTT.